Reported below is one TCR beta chain. This clone was seen a single time. Its cognate antigen has yet to be identified. The record has no base qualities; no much larger clone is one base away. This entry comes from a study of chemoradiotherapy in HPV16-positive cancers (dated 2022 in TCRdb). For context, the study as a whole: Candidate HPV-specific T-cell clones and common TCR motifs were defined through functional T-cell assays on cells from a couple of HPV16-positive patients. The study set out to ask whether T-cell immunity against the HPV oncoproteins E6 and E7 changes over the course of chemoradiotherapy and whether that immunity affects survival. The candidate HPV-specific TCRs and motifs were subsequently tracked in TCR repertoires obtained from 65 to 95 patients with HPV-related cancers.

Repertoires were sampled multiple times during chemoradiotherapy, which allowed clonal expansion in the tumor microenvironment to be followed. CDR3 length: 12 amino acids, cysteine to phenylalanine. Only the CDR3 DNA stays, 36 bases, in frame from base 1. The germline V gene (reference sequence) gives CDR1 as SEHNR and CDR2 as FQNEAQ. V is clipped by 6 bases and J by 3 bases, and the sequence between their germline boundaries is 5 bases long. Library preparation used the immunoSEQ multiplex PCR assay. Imported from immuneACCESS, the table was reduced by TCRdb to in-frame sequences with V and J called. These copies leave out some clones; in studies compared against another copy, an unresolved V gene accounts for under half, and the cause of the remainder is not known. The sample records approximately 2,100 clones, roughly 84% of which are singletons. The ten most abundant clones make up roughly a tenth of the sample.

What the authors observed across the whole study: Improved recurrence-free survival in HPV16-positive patients was associated with expansion of HPV-responsive T cells during chemoradiotherapy. Expansion of candidate HPV-specific clones and E7-related TCR motifs was observed in the tumor microenvironment during treatment, whereas no such expansion was observed for non-HPV-specific T cells. The functional definition of HPV-specific T cells came from only a couple of HPV16-positive patients, and the survival association was reported for HPV16-positive patients.

The V and J genes are TRBV7-9 and TRBJ2-2, with no reliable assignment of the D segment. This TCR came from a human donor with HPV-associated anogenital cancer. The specimen comprised tumor tissue, sampled from a patient who underwent chemoradiotherapy. The CDR3 corresponds to CASSLDTGELFF. The nucleotides read TGTGCCAGCAGTCTCGACACCGGGGAGCTGTTTTTT.